A selection of T cell receptor beta chains follows, all from one sample in a study of shared clonotypes between healthy human individuals. Clones were sequenced by immunoSEQ multiplex PCR, and TCRdb holds only the in-frame ones, with some missing. In the table there are about 960,000 clones, around 80% of which are singletons. Sequences were obtained from memory CD4+ T cells sorted from blood. These receptors all stem from a man aged 18 to 29 in good health. The CDR3 runs from the conserved cysteine through the conserved F or W. The order of the fields is J gene, V gene, D gene, clone size, CDR3 length, CDR3 protein, CDR3 DNA. D genes are given only for firm matches. Part of the rows lack a size; the others show once, few, many or a class for expanded clones.

J gene: TRBJ2-3; V gene: TRBV14; D gene: NA; clone size: NA; CDR3 length: 14; CDR3 protein: CASSQPTRADTQYF; CDR3 DNA: TGTGCCAGCAGCCAACCGACGCGGGCAGATACGCAGTATTTT
J gene: TRBJ1-5; V gene: TRBV7-2; D gene: NA; clone size: NA; CDR3 length: 15; CDR3 protein: CASSQRGFFNQPQHF; CDR3 DNA: TGTGCCAGCAGCCAGAGGGGTTTCTTTAATCAGCCCCAGCATTTT
J gene: TRBJ1-2; V gene: TRBV19; D gene: NA; clone size: NA; CDR3 length: 15; CDR3 protein: CASSIGLSNFYGYTF; CDR3 DNA: TGTGCCAGTAGTATTGGACTAAGTAATTTCTATGGCTACACCTTC
J gene: TRBJ1-6; V gene: TRBV27; D gene: NA; clone size: NA; CDR3 length: 15; CDR3 protein: CASSLDVGANSPLHF; CDR3 DNA: TGTGCCAGCAGTTTAGATGTAGGGGCAAATTCACCCCTCCACTTT
J gene: TRBJ1-5; V gene: TRBV5-1; D gene: NA; clone size: NA; CDR3 length: 15; CDR3 protein: CASSLEGGGNQPQHF; CDR3 DNA: TGCGCCAGCAGCTTGGAGGGGGGAGGCAATCAGCCCCAGCATTTT
J gene: TRBJ1-1; V gene: TRBV6-1; D gene: NA; clone size: NA; CDR3 length: 14; CDR3 protein: CASTLGGVGTEAFF; CDR3 DNA: TGTGCCAGCACCCTCGGTGGGGTGGGAACTGAAGCTTTCTTT
J gene: TRBJ2-2; V gene: TRBV4-1; D gene: TRBD2; clone size: NA; CDR3 length: 19; CDR3 protein: CASSQVSPGAGGHNGELFF; CDR3 DNA: TGCGCCAGCAGCCAAGTCTCCCCCGGAGCGGGGGGGCATAACGGGGAGCTGTTTTTT
J gene: TRBJ2-1; V gene: TRBV7-9; D gene: TRBD2; clone size: NA; CDR3 length: 15; CDR3 protein: CASSLGGGADNEQFF; CDR3 DNA: TGTGCCAGCAGCTTAGGCGGGGGGGCAGACAATGAGCAGTTCTTC
J gene: TRBJ1-1; V gene: TRBV7-9; D gene: NA; clone size: NA; CDR3 length: 14; CDR3 protein: CASNPGTQNTEAFF; CDR3 DNA: TGTGCCAGCAATCCGGGAACCCAAAACACTGAAGCTTTCTTT
J gene: TRBJ2-7; V gene: TRBV30; D gene: TRBD2; clone size: once; CDR3 length: 15; CDR3 protein: CAWSPVAGGLYEQYF; CDR3 DNA: TGTGCCTGGAGTCCAGTAGCGGGGGGGCTTTACGAGCAGTACTTC
J gene: TRBJ2-7; V gene: TRBV19; D gene: TRBD2; clone size: many; CDR3 length: 14; CDR3 protein: CASRSVAGAYEQYF; CDR3 DNA: TGTGCCAGTAGGTCGGTAGCGGGAGCCTACGAGCAGTACTTC